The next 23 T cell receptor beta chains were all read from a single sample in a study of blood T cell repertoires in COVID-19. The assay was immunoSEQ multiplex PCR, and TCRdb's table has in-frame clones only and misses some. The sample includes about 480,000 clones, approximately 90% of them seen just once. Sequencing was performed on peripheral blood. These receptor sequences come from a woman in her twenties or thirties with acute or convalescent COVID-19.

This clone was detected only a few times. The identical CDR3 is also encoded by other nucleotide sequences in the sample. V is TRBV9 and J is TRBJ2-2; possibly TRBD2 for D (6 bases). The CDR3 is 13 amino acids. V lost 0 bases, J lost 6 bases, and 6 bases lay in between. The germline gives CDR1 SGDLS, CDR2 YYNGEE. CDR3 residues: CASSVGGAGELFF. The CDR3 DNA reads TGTGCCAGCAGCGTAGGCGGGGCCGGGGAGCTGTTTTTT.

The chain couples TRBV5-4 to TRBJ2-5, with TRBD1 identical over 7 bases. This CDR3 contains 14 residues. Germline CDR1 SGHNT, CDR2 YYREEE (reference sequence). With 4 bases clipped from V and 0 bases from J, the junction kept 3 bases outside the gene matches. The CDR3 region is CASSNGQDQETQYF. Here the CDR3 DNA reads TGTGCCAGCAGCAACGGACAGGACCAAGAGACCCAGTACTTC.

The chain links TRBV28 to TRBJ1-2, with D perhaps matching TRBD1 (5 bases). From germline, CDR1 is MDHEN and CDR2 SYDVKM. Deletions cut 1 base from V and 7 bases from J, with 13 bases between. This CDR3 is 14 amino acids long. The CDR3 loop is CASSLLTGGGGYTF. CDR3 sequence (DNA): TGTGCCAGCAGTTTATTGACCGGGGGTGGTGGCTACACCTTC.

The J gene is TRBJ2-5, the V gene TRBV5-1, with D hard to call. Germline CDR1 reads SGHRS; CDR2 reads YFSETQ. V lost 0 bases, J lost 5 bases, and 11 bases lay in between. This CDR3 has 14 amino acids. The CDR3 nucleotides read TGCGCCAGCAGCTTGGAGCTCCTAATTGAGACCCAGTACTTC. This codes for CASSLELLIETQYF.

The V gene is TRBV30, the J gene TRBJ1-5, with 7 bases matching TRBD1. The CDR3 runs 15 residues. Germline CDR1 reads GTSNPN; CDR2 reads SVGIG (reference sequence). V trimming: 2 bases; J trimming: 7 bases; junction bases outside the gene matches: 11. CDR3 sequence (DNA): TGTGCCTGGAGTAGTAGAGGGGGCGCAGGGCAGCCCCAGCATTTT. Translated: CAWSSRGGAGQPQHF.

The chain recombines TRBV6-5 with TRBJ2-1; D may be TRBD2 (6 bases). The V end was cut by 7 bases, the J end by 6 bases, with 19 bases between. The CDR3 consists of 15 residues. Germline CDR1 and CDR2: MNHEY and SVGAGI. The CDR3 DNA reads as TGTGCCAGCACAGTGGGGGAGGATCCGAGCAATGAGCAGTTCTTC. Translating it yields CASTVGEDPSNEQFF.

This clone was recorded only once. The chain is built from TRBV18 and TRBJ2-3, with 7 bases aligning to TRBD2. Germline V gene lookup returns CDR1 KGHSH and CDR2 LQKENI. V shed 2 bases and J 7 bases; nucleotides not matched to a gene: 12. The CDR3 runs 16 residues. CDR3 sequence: CASSPRDYERSYTQYF. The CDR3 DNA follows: TGTGCCAGCTCACCAAGGGACTACGAAAGGTCCTATACGCAGTATTTT.

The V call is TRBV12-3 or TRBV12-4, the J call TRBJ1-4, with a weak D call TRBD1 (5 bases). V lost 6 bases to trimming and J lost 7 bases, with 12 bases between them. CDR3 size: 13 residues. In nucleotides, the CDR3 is TGTGCCAGCAGCGAAAGGGGAGGTGAAAAACTGTTTTTT. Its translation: CASSERGGEKLFF.

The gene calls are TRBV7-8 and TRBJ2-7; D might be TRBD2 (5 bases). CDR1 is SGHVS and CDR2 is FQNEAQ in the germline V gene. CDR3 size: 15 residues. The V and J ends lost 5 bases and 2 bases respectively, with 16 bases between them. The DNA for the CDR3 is TGTGCCAGCAGCACCCAGCGGAGAGGTCCCTACGAGCAGTACTTC. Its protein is CASSTQRRGPYEQYF. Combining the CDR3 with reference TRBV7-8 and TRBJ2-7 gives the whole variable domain GAGVSQSPRYKVAKRGQDVALRCDPISGHVSLFWYQQALGQGPEFLTYFQNEAQLDKSGLPSDRFFAERPEGSVSTLKIQRTQQEDSAVYLCASSTQRRGPYEQYFGPGTRLTVT.

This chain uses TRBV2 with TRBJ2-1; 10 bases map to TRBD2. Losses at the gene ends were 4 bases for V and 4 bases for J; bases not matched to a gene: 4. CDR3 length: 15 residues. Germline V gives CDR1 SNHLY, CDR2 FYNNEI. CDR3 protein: CASSASGGGYNEQFF. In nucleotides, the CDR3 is TGTGCCAGCAGTGCCAGCGGGGGGGGTTACAATGAGCAGTTCTTC.

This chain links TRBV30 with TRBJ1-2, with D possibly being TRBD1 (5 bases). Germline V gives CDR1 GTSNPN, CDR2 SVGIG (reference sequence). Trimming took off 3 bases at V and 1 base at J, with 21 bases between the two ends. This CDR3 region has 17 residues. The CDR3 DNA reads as TGTGCCTGGAGGAAACGGGAGGGACGGGGATTTAACTATGGCTACACCTTC. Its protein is CAWRKREGRGFNYGYTF.

For the CDR3, the DNA is TGCGCCAGCAGCCCGGACAGGGGGCAAGGCGAGCAGTACTTC. Its translation is CASSPDRGQGEQYF. The chain uses TRBV10-2 and TRBJ2-7; TRBD1 aligns across 11 bases. J was trimmed by 6 bases and V by 6 bases; bases with no gene match: 7. This CDR3 region has 14 residues. The V gene's germline CDR1 is WSHSY and CDR2 SAAADI.

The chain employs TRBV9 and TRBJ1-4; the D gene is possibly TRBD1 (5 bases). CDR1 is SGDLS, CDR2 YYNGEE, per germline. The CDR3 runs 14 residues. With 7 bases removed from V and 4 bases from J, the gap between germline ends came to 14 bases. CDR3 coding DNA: TGTGCCAGCGGTAGAGACAGCATTAATGAAAAACTGTTTTTT. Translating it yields CASGRDSINEKLFF.

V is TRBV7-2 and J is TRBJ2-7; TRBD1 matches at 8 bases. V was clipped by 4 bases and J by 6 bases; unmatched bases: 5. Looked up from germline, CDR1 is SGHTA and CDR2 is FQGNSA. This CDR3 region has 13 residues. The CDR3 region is CASSSWTGSEQYF. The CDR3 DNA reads TGTGCCAGCAGCTCCTGGACAGGGAGCGAGCAGTACTTC.

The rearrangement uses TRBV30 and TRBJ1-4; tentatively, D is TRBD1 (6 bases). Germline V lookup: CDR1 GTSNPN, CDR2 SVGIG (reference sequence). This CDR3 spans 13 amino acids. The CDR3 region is CALERQGNEKLFF. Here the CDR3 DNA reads TGTGCTCTGGAGAGGCAGGGGAATGAAAAACTGTTTTTT.

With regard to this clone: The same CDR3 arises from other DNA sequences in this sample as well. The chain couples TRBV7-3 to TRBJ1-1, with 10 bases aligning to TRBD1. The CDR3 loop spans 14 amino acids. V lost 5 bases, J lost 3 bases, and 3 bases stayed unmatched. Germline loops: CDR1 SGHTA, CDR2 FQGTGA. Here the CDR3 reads CASSLTGGDTEAFF. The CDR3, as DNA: TGTGCCAGCAGCCTGACAGGGGGCGACACTGAAGCTTTCTTT. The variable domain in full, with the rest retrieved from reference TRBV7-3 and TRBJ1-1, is GAGVSQTPSNKVTEKGKYVELRCDPISGHTALYWYRQSLGQGPEFLIYFQGTGAADDSGLPNDRFFAVRPEGSVSTLKIQRTERGDSAVYLCASSLTGGDTEAFFGQGTRLTVV.

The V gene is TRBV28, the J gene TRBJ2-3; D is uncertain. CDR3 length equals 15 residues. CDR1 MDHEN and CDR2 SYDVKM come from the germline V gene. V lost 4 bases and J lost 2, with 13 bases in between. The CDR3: CASSSPRSATDTQYF. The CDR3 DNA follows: TGTGCCAGCAGTTCCCCCAGATCTGCCACAGATACGCAGTATTTT.

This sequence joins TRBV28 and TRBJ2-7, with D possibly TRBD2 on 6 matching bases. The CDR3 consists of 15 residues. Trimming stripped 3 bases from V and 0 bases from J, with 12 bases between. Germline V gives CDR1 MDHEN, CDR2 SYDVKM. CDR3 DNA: TGTGCCAGCAGTTTGGGGGGTCAAAGCTCCTACGAGCAGTACTTC. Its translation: CASSLGGQSSYEQYF.

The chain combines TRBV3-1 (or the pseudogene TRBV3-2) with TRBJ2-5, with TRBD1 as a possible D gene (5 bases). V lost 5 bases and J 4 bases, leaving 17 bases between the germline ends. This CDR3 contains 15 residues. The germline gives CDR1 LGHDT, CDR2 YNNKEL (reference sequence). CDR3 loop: CASSSRAPGPETQYF. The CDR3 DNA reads TGTGCCAGCAGCAGCCGGGCCCCAGGGCCAGAGACCCAGTACTTC.

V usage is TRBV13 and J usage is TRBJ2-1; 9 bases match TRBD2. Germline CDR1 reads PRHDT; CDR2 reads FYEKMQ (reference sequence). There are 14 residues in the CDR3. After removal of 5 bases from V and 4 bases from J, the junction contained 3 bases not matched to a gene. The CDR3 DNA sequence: TGTGCCAGCAGCGGCGGGGGGGAGTACAATGAGCAGTTCTTC. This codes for CASSGGGEYNEQFF.

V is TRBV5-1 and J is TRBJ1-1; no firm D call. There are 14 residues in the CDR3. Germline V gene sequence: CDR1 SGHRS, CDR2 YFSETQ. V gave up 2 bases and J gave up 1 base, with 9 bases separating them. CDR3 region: CASSFSVSNTEAFF. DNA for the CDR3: TGCGCCAGCAGCTTTTCAGTTTCGAACACTGAAGCTTTCTTT.

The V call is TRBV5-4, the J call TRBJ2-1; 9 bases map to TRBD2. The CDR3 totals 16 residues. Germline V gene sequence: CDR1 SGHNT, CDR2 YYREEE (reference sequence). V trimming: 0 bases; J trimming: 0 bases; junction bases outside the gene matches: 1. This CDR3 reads CASSLGGGGSYNEQFF. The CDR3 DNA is TGTGCCAGCAGCTTGGGCGGGGGGGGCTCCTACAATGAGCAGTTCTTC.

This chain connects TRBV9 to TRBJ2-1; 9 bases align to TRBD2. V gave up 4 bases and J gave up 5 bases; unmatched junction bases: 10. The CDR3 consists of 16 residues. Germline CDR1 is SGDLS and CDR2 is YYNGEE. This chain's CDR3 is CASSSPSGTSNNEQFF. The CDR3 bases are TGTGCCAGCAGCTCACCCTCGGGGACTAGCAACAATGAGCAGTTCTTC.